This record covers a single TCR beta chain. Antigen unknown. It was with 60 Vbeta and 13 Jbeta primers that the PCR ran. Measured with immunoSEQ multiplex PCR; TCRdb has only the in-frame clones, and not every one. The table has about 110,000 clones, 75% to 85% seen once; the top ten hold 2% to 2.5%. V trimming: 2 bases; J trimming: 6 bases; junction bases outside the gene matches: 7. The germline V gene has CDR1 WSHSY and CDR2 SAAADI. CDR3 size: 15 residues. The data derive from a study of cytomegalovirus exposure and HLA in healthy donors. Regarding the study as a whole: With later analysis, a missense DCLRE1C variant became linked to TCR beta V- and J-gene trimming. Through in vitro validation, three CMV-associated chains were shown to be specific for CMV antigens. What was likely a sequencing artifact was a cluster of highly shared sequence variants.

This chain links TRBV10-2 with TRBJ2-1, with 7 nucleotides matching TRBD1. Sequenced: PBMCs. The TCR was taken from a young man in good health and CMV-seronegative. The CDR3 loop is CASSEAGGMGNEQFF. CDR3 DNA sequence: TGCGCCAGCAGTGAGGCAGGGGGAATGGGCAATGAGCAGTTCTTC.